This T cell receptor beta chain was sequenced during a study of cytomegalovirus exposure and HLA in healthy donors. General study results and limits: Further analysis, carried out later, found HLA-associated TCR beta chains more clonally expanded than equally common other chains.

Remarks on this clone: The antigen is unknown.

Trimming at V came to 0 bases and at J to 3 bases, leaving 4 bases not matched to a gene. This CDR3 spans 16 amino acids. The primer mix had 60 Vbeta and 13 Jbeta primers. Produced via immunoSEQ multiplex PCR; TCRdb's table is partial and in-frame only. This table lists under 200,000 clones. The TCR comes from a man aged 25-45 years in good health and CMV-seronegative. This rearrangement joins TRBV6-7 to TRBJ2-1, with TRBD2 matching 8 bases. TRBV6-7 is an ORF, with its function uncertain. Sequencing was done on a sample of PBMCs. This CDR3 is CASSYSTSGSYNEQFF. The CDR3 DNA reads TGTGCCAGCAGTTACTCGACCAGCGGGAGCTACAATGAGCAGTTCTTC.